This T cell receptor beta chain derives from a study of T cells after yellow fever vaccination (dated by TCRdb to about 2019). At the level of the whole study: The SMART-Seq v4 Ultra Low Input RNA kit was used to prepare libraries from fractions with low cell numbers. To follow T-cell clones before and after both primary and booster YFV17D yellow fever vaccination, bulk TCR alpha and beta repertoires underwent longitudinal sequencing. Blood was drawn at multiple timepoints before and after primary and secondary immunization, with bulk PBMC replicates and cell subsets isolated. Two healthy male donors, one aged 18 to 30 and one aged 30 to 40 years, made up the cohort. What the research found in general, with its limitations: A small fraction of clonotypes appeared in both the CD4 and CD8 compartments, likely as a result of convergent recombination. The secondary T-cell response was weaker than the primary response but faster, peaking on day 5 instead of day 15. After the booster, most of the clones that had expanded following primary vaccination were detected again (96% of CD4 and around 90% of CD8), which suggests that memory was broadly maintained. Because abundant contaminating clonotypes from the bulk population could be contained in FACS-sorted repertoires, computational filtering was required. Only two donors were included in the study, so the extent to which the findings can be generalized is limited.

Synthesis of TCR cDNA relied on 5'RACE template switching, a step that introduced a universal primer site along with unique molecular identifiers. cDNA synthesis was primed from both the TCR alpha and TCR beta constant segments. Library amplification used two PCR steps, and the second PCR step added sample barcodes and sequencing adapters. Sequencing of libraries was done on Illumina HiSeq 2500 (2x100 bp) or NovaSeq (2x150 bp). As for the authors' bioinformatics: Reads were demultiplexed and collapsed into UMI consensus sequences with MIGEC, and V(D)J alignment was performed with MiXCR. Vaccine-responding clonotypes were defined with edgeR using replicate PBMC samples, requiring FDR below 0.01 and a log2 fold change above 5 up to day 15. Each bulk clonotype was labeled CD4 or CD8 based on which sequenced repertoire, CD4 or CD8, contained the clonotype at higher abundance. TCRdb ran its own pipeline on the public reads, namely fastp trimming at Q25 and MiXCR clone calling, and kept in-frame beta chains. For every CDR3 protein sequence, its rows merge into one entry that carries the most common genes and DNA. The V and J calls reflect TCRdb's pipeline rather than the authors' work. The table for this sample lists about 500,000 distinct CDR3 sequences; about a sixth of them were counted only once. Around 16% of the sample rests with the top ten.

The CDR3 measures 12 amino acids from cysteine to phenylalanine. Of the read, only the CDR3 DNA is kept; its 36 bases are in frame from base 1. Per the germline V gene, SGDLS is the CDR1 and YYNGEE is the CDR2. Trimming takes 4 bases from V and 0 bases from J, and the germline ends sit 4 bases apart. This specimen's treatment or condition label, interpreted: live attenuated yellow fever vaccine strain. At every blood-draw timepoint, two biological replicates of bulk PBMCs were collected. A standard Ficoll-Paque protocol was used to isolate PBMCs from peripheral blood. TriZol was used to extract RNA from bulk PBMCs, CD4 and CD8 fractions, and dextramer-positive and dextramer-negative fractions. There are a few counts of this clonotype. There is no known antigen for this receptor. This may stem from a read error, because a much larger clone lies one nucleotide away.

This sample comprised PBMCs, obtained about 5 days after the first yellow fever vaccination. The chain links TRBV9 with TRBJ1-2; the D gene is not confidently resolved. The sequence came from a man between 18 and 35 years old who received the YFV17D yellow fever vaccine. The CDR3 reads as follows: CASSKANYGYTF. DNA sequence: TGTGCCAGCAGCAAAGCTAACTATGGCTACACCTTC.